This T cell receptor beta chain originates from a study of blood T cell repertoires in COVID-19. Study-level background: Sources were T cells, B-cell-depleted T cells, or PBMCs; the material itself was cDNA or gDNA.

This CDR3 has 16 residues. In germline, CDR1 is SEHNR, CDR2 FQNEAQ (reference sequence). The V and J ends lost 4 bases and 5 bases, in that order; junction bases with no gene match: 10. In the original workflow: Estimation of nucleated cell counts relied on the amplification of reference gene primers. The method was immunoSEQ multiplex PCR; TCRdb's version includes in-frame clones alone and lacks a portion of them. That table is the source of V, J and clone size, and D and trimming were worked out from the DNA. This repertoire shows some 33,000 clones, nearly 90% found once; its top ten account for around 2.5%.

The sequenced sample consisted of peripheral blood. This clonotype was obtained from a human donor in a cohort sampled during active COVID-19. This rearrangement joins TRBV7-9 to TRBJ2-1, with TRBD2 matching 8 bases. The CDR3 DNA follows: TGTGCCAGCAGCTCCTCCACCGGGGGGGCCGACAATGAGCAGTTCTTC. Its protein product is CASSSSTGGADNEQFF.